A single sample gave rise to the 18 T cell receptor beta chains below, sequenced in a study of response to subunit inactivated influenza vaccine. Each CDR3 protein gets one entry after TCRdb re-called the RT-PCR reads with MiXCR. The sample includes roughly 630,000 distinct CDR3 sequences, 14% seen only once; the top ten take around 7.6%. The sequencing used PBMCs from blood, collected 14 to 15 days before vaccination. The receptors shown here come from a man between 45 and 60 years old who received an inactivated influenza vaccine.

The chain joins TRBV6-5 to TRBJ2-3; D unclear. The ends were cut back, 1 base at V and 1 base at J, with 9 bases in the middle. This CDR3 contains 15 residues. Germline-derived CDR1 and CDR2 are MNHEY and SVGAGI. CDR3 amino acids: CASSYLGSGTDTQYF. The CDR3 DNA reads TGTGCCAGCAGTTACTTAGGGTCGGGCACAGATACGCAGTATTTT.

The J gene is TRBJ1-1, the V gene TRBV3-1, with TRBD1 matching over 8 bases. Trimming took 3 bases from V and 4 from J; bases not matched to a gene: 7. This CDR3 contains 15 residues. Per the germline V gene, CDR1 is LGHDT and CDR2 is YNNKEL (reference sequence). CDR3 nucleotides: TGTGCCAGCAGCCATCACGGACAGGGCAGCACTGAAGCTTTCTTT. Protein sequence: CASSHHGQGSTEAFF. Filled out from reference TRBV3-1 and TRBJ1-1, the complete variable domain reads DTAVSQTPKYLVTQMGNDKSIKCEQNLGHDTMYWYKQDSKKFLKIMFSYNNKELIINETVPNRFSPKSPDKAHLNLHINSLELGDSAVYFCASSHHGQGSTEAFFGQGTRLTVV.

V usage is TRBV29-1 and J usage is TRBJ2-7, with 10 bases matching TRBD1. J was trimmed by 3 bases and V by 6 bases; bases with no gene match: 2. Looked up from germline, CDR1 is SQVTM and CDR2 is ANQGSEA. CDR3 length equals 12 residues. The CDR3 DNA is TGCAGCGTCCGGGACAGGGGCTACGAGCAGTACTTC. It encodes CSVRDRGYEQYF.

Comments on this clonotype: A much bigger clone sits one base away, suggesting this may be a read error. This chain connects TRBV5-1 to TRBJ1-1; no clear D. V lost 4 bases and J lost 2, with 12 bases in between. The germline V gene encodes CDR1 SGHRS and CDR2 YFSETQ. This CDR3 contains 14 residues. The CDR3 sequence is CASSVYTSNTEAFF. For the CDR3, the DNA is TGCGCCAGCAGCGTGTACACATCCAACACTGAAGCTTTCTTT.

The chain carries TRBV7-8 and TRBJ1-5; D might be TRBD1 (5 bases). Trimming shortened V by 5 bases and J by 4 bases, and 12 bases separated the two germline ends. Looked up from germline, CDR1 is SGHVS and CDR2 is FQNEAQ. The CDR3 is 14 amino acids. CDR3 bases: TGTGCCAGCAGCCAGACAGTAGTAAATCAGCCCCAGCATTTT. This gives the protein CASSQTVVNQPQHF.

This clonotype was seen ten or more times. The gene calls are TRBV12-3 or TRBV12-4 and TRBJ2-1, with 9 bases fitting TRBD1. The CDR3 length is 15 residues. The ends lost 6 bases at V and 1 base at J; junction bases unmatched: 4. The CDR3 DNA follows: TGTGCCAGCAGGCAACAGGGGGCTTCCTACAATGAGCAGTTCTTC. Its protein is CASRQQGASYNEQFF.

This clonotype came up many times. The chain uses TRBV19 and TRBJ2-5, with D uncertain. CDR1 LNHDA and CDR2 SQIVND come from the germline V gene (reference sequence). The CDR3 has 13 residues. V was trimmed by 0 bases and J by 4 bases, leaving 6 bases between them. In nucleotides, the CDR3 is TGTGCCAGTAGTATAGATGATGGAGAGACCCAGTACTTC. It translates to CASSIDDGETQYF.

The CDR3 region is CASSTRGKTYEQYF. The CDR3, as DNA: TGTGCCAGCAGTACGAGGGGGAAAACCTACGAGCAGTACTTC. The V and J genes are TRBV6-1 and TRBJ2-7; tentative D call: TRBD1 (6 bases). V lost 5 bases, J lost 2 bases, and 13 bases lay in between. Germline V CDR1 and CDR2: MNHNS, SASEGT. The CDR3 sequence is 14 residues long.

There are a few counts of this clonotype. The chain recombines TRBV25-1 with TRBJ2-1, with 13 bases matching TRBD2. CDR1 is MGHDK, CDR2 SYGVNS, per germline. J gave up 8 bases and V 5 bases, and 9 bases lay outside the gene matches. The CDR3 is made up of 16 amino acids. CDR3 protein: CASSLPGTSGTHEQFF. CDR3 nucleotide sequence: TGTGCCAGCAGTCTACCTGGGACTAGCGGGACCCATGAGCAGTTCTTC.

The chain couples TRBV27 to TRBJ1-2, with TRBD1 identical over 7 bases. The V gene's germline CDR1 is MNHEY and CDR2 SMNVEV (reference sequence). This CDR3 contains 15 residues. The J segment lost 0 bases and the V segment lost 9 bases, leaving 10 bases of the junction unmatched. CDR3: CARSPRTGANYGYTF. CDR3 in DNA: TGTGCCAGAAGTCCGCGGACAGGAGCTAACTATGGCTACACCTTC.

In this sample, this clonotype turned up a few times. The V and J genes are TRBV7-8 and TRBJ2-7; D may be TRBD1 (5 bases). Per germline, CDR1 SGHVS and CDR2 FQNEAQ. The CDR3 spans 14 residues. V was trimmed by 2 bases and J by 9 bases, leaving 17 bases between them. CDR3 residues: CASSLFDSPLGQYF. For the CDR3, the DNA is TGTGCCAGCAGCTTATTTGACAGCCCCCTCGGGCAGTACTTC.

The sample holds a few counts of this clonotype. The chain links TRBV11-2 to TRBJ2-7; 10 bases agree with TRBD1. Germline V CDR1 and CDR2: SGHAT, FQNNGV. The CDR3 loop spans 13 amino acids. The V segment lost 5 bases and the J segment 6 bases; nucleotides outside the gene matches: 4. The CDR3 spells CASSPGQGVEQYF. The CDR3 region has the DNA TGTGCCAGCAGCCCAGGACAGGGGGTCGAGCAGTACTTC.

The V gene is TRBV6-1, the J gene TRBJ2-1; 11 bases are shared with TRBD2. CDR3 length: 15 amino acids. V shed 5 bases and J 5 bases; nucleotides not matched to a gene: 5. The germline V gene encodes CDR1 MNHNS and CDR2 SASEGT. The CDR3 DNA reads TGTGCCAGCAGTCCCCTAGCGGGGGGCGACAATGAGCAGTTCTTC. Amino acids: CASSPLAGGDNEQFF.

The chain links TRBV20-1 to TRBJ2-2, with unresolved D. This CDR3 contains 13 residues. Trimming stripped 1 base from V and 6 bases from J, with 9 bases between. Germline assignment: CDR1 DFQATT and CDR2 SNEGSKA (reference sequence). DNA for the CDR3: TGCAGTGCTAGAGTTAGGGAAGCCGGGGAGCTGTTTTTT. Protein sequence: CSARVREAGELFF.

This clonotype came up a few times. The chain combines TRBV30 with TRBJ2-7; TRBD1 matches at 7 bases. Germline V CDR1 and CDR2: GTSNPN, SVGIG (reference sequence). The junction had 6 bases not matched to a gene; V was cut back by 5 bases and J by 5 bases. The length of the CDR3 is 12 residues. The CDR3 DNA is TGTGCCTGGGAACTGACAGGGCACGAGCAGTACTTC. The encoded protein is CAWELTGHEQYF.

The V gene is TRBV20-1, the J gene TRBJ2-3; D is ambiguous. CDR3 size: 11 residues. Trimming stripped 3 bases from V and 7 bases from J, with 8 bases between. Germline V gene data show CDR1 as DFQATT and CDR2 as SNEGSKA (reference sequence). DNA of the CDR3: TGCAGTGCTAGTCTGGGTTATACGCAGTATTTT. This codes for CSASLGYTQYF.

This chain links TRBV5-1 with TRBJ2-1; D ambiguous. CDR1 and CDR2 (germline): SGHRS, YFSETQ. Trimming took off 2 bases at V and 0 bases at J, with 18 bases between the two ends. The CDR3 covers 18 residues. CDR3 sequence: CASSLVPPLHGSYNEQFF. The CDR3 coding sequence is TGCGCCAGCAGCTTAGTGCCTCCCCTCCATGGCTCCTACAATGAGCAGTTCTTC.

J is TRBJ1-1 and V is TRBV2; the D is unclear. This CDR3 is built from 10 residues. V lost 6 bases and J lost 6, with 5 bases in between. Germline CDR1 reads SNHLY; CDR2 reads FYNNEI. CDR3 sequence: CASRGSEAFF. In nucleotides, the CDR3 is TGTGCCAGCAGGGGTTCTGAAGCTTTCTTT.